Listed below are T cell receptor beta chains from one sample, sequenced in a study of cytomegalovirus exposure and HLA in healthy donors. Libraries were prepared by immunoSEQ multiplex PCR; TCRdb keeps only in-frame clonotypes and omits some of them. This sample yields 55,000 or so clones, of which 82% are seen a single time; roughly 3.1% belongs to the top ten. The sample consisted of PBMCs. The receptors originated from a man in his forties or fifties in good health and CMV-seronegative. CDR3s include the opening cysteine and the closing phenylalanine or tryptophan. A D gene is named only where the DNA matches it firmly. Rows give clone size only sometimes, using once, few, many, or a class for an expanded clone.

D gene: -; V gene: TRBV5-4; clone size: -; J gene: TRBJ2-5; CDR3 protein: CASSSDTHETQYF; CDR3 DNA: TGTGCCAGCAGCTCCGACACCCATGAGACCCAGTACTTC
D gene: -; V gene: TRBV19; clone size: -; J gene: TRBJ1-4; CDR3 protein: CASSIPGMGEKLFF; CDR3 DNA: TGTGCCAGTAGTATACCGGGAATGGGTGAAAAACTGTTTTTT
D gene: TRBD1; V gene: TRBV29-1; clone size: -; J gene: TRBJ1-1; CDR3 protein: CSAGTAMNTEAFF; CDR3 DNA: TGCAGCGCCGGGACAGCCATGAACACTGAAGCTTTCTTT
D gene: TRBD1; V gene: TRBV2; clone size: -; J gene: TRBJ1-5; CDR3 protein: CASRPGQINQPQHF; CDR3 DNA: TGTGCCAGCAGACCGGGACAGATAAATCAGCCCCAGCATTTT
D gene: TRBD1; V gene: TRBV19; clone size: -; J gene: TRBJ2-7; CDR3 protein: CASSATKDRGGLEQYF; CDR3 DNA: TGTGCCAGTAGTGCGACAAAGGACAGGGGAGGTCTCGAGCAGTACTTC
D gene: -; V gene: TRBV5-1; clone size: -; J gene: TRBJ2-2; CDR3 protein: CASSLSVTGELFF; CDR3 DNA: TGCGCCAGCAGCTTGTCGGTAACCGGGGAGCTGTTTTTT
D gene: TRBD1; V gene: TRBV6-5; clone size: -; J gene: TRBJ2-7; CDR3 protein: CASSLDRGARYEQYF; CDR3 DNA: TGTGCCAGCAGCTTGGACAGGGGGGCTAGGTACGAGCAGTACTTC
D gene: -; V gene: TRBV7-3; clone size: once; J gene: TRBJ2-3; CDR3 protein: CASSDTTTGLSTDTQYF; CDR3 DNA: TGTGCCAGCAGCGATACTACTACGGGACTCTCCACAGATACGCAGTATTTT
D gene: -; V gene: TRBV2; clone size: few; J gene: TRBJ2-5; CDR3 protein: CASSETDYQETQYF; CDR3 DNA: TGTGCCAGCAGTGAAACGGACTACCAAGAGACCCAGTACTTC
D gene: TRBD2; V gene: TRBV5-6; clone size: few; J gene: TRBJ2-5; CDR3 protein: CASSFGPVTSGGARETQYF; CDR3 DNA: TGTGCCAGCAGCTTTGGCCCAGTAACTAGCGGGGGGGCTCGAGAGACCCAGTACTTC
D gene: TRBD1; V gene: TRBV27; clone size: -; J gene: TRBJ1-2; CDR3 protein: CASSRDRGLDGYTF; CDR3 DNA: TGTGCCAGCAGCAGGGACAGGGGGCTGGATGGCTACACCTTC
D gene: -; V gene: TRBV6-5; clone size: -; J gene: TRBJ2-1; CDR3 protein: CASSMREEAVHEQFF; CDR3 DNA: TGTGCCAGCAGTATGCGAGAAGAGGCTGTCCATGAGCAGTTCTTC
D gene: -; V gene: TRBV5-6; clone size: -; J gene: TRBJ2-7; CDR3 protein: CASRLAGTPYEQYF; CDR3 DNA: TGTGCCAGCAGACTAGCTGGCACACCCTACGAGCAGTACTTC
D gene: -; V gene: TRBV27; clone size: -; J gene: TRBJ1-6; CDR3 protein: CASSDVQGMGSPLHF; CDR3 DNA: TGTGCCAGCAGTGACGTACAGGGCATGGGTTCACCCCTCCACTTT
D gene: TRBD2; V gene: TRBV10-3; clone size: once; J gene: TRBJ2-2; CDR3 protein: CAISEVASGGLEELFF; CDR3 DNA: TGTGCCATCAGTGAGGTTGCTAGCGGGGGGCTCGAGGAGCTGTTTTTT
D gene: -; V gene: TRBV5-6; clone size: -; J gene: TRBJ2-2; CDR3 protein: CASSSGLMTGELFF; CDR3 DNA: TGTGCCAGCAGCTCCGGACTGATGACCGGGGAGCTGTTTTTT
D gene: -; V gene: TRBV7-2; clone size: -; J gene: TRBJ2-2; CDR3 protein: CASSLALGSSGELFF; CDR3 DNA: TGTGCCAGCAGCTTAGCGCTCGGGTCGTCCGGGGAGCTGTTTTTT
D gene: -; V gene: TRBV2; clone size: -; J gene: TRBJ1-6; CDR3 protein: CASSEASSPLHF; CDR3 DNA: TGTGCCAGCAGTGAGGCTTCTTCACCCCTCCACTTT
D gene: TRBD1; V gene: TRBV2; clone size: -; J gene: TRBJ2-7; CDR3 protein: CASSARDSIYEQYF; CDR3 DNA: TGTGCCAGCAGTGCCCGGGACAGTATCTACGAGCAGTACTTC
D gene: -; V gene: TRBV6-1; clone size: few; J gene: TRBJ1-1; CDR3 protein: CASQIRGRTEAFF; CDR3 DNA: TGTGCCAGCCAGATCCGGGGGAGGACTGAAGCTTTCTTT
D gene: TRBD2; V gene: TRBV4-1; clone size: -; J gene: TRBJ2-4; CDR3 protein: CASSQEVGGQNIQYF; CDR3 DNA: TGCGCCAGCAGCCAAGAGGTGGGAGGGCAAAACATTCAGTACTTC
D gene: -; V gene: TRBV5-6; clone size: once; J gene: TRBJ1-5; CDR3 protein: CASSLFPGYNQPQHF; CDR3 DNA: TGTGCCAGCAGCTTGTTTCCAGGGTACAATCAGCCCCAGCATTTT
D gene: -; V gene: TRBV9; clone size: -; J gene: TRBJ1-4; CDR3 protein: CASSGGLQNEKLFF; CDR3 DNA: TGTGCCAGCAGCGGCGGACTCCAGAATGAAAAACTGTTTTTT
D gene: TRBD2; V gene: TRBV27; clone size: -; J gene: TRBJ2-7; CDR3 protein: CASSLSPSGVPEQYF; CDR3 DNA: TGTGCCAGCAGTTTATCTCCTAGCGGGGTCCCCGAGCAGTACTTC
D gene: -; V gene: TRBV11-3; clone size: -; J gene: TRBJ2-1; CDR3 protein: CASSVGTLNYNEQFF; CDR3 DNA: TGTGCCAGCAGCGTTGGGACACTGAACTACAATGAGCAGTTCTTC
D gene: -; V gene: TRBV19; clone size: -; J gene: TRBJ2-7; CDR3 protein: CASSQVRVLFTYEQYF; CDR3 DNA: TGTGCCAGTAGCCAAGTTCGGGTACTCTTTACCTACGAGCAGTACTTC
D gene: TRBD1; V gene: TRBV19; clone size: -; J gene: TRBJ2-7; CDR3 protein: CASSPTGNEQYF; CDR3 DNA: TGTGCCAGTAGTCCGACAGGGAACGAGCAGTACTTC
D gene: -; V gene: TRBV20-1; clone size: -; J gene: TRBJ2-7; CDR3 protein: CSAFLREQYF; CDR3 DNA: TGCAGTGCTTTTCTTCGCGAGCAGTACTTC
D gene: TRBD1; V gene: TRBV28; clone size: once; J gene: TRBJ2-7; CDR3 protein: CASRPTGGVFYEQYF; CDR3 DNA: TGTGCCAGCAGGCCGACAGGGGGCGTTTTCTACGAGCAGTACTTC